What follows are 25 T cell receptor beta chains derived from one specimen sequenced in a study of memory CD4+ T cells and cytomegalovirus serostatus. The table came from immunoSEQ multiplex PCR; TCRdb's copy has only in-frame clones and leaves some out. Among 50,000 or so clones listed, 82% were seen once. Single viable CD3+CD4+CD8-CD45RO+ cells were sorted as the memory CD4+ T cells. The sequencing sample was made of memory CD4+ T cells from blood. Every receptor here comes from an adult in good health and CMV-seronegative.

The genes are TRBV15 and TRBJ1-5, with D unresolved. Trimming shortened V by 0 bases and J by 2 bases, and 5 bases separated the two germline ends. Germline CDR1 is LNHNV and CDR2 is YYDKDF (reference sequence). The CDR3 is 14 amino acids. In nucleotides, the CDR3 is TGTGCCACCAGCAGAGATAAGGGCAATCAGCCCCAGCATTTT. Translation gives CATSRDKGNQPQHF.

The CDR3 DNA sequence: TGTGCCAGCAGTCGGACAGGGAACACTGAAGCTTTCTTT. It specifies CASSRTGNTEAFF. This chain links TRBV5-6 with TRBJ1-1, with TRBD1 matching 7 bases. CDR3 size: 13 residues. V dropped 5 bases and J dropped 1; count of bases not matched to a gene: 2. Germline CDR1 is SGHDT and CDR2 is YYEEEE.

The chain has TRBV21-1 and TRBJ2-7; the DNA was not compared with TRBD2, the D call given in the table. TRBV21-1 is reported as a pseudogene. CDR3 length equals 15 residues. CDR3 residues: CASSWGRRGPLEQYF. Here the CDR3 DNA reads TGTGCCAGCAGCTGGGGTCGGCGGGGCCCGCTCGAGCAGTACTTC.

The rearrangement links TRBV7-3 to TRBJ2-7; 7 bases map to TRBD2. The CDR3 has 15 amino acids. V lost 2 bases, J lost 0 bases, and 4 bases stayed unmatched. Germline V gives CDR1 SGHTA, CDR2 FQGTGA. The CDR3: CASSLRAGDSYEQYF. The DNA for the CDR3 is TGTGCCAGCAGCTTACGGGCGGGGGACTCCTACGAGCAGTACTTC. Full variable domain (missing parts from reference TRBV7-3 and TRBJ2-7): GAGVSQTPSNKVTEKGKYVELRCDPISGHTALYWYRQSLGQGPEFLIYFQGTGAADDSGLPNDRFFAVRPEGSVSTLKIQRTERGDSAVYLCASSLRAGDSYEQYFGPGTRLTVT.

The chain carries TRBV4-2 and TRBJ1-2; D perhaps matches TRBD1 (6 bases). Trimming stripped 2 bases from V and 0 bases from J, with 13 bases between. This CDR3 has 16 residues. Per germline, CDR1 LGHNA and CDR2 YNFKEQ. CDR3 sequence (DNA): TGTGCCAGCAGCCAAAGGGCAGGGACACCTAACTATGGCTACACCTTC. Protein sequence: CASSQRAGTPNYGYTF.

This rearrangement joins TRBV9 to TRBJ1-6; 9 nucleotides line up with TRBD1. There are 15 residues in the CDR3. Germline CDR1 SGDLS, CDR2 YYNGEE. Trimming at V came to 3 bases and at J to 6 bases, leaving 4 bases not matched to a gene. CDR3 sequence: CASSEGTGSNSPLHF. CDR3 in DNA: TGTGCCAGCAGCGAGGGGACAGGGAGTAATTCACCCCTCCACTTT.

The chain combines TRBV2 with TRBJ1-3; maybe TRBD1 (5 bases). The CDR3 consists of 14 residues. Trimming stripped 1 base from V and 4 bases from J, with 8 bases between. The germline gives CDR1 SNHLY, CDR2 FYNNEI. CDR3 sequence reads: CASSEGGLGNTIYF. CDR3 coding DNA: TGTGCCAGCAGTGAAGGGGGACTGGGAAACACCATATATTTT.

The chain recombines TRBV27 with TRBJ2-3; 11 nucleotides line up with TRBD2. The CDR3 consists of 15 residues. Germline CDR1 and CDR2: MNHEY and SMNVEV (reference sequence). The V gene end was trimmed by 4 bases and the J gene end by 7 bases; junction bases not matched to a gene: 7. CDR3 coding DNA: TGTGCCAGCAGTTCCAGACTAGCGGGGTCCTATACGCAGTATTTT. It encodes CASSSRLAGSYTQYF.

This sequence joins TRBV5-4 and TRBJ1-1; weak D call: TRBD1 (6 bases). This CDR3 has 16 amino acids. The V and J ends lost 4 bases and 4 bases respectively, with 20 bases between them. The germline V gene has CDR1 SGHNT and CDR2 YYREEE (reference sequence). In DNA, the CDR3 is TGTGCCAGCAGCGATAGGAGGGGGAGCGTTGGCACTGAAGCTTTCTTT. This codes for CASSDRRGSVGTEAFF.

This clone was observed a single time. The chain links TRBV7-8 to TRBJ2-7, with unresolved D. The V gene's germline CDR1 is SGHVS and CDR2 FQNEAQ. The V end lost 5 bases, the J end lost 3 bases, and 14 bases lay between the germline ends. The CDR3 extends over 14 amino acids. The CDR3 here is CASSPNGQSYEQYF. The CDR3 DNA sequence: TGTGCCAGCAGCCCAAATGGGCAGAGCTACGAGCAGTACTTC.

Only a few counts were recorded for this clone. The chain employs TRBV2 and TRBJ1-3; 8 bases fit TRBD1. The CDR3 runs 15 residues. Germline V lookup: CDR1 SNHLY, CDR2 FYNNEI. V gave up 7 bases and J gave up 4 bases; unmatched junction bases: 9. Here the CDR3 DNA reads TGTGCCAGCACCCCGGACAGGGCGGTCGGAAACACCATATATTTT. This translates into CASTPDRAVGNTIYF.

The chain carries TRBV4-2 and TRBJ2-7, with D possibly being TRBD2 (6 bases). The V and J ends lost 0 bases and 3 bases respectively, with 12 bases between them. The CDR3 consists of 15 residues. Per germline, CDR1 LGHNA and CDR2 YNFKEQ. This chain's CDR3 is CASSQDVRRDYEQYF. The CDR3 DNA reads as TGTGCCAGCAGCCAAGACGTAAGGAGGGACTACGAGCAGTACTTC.

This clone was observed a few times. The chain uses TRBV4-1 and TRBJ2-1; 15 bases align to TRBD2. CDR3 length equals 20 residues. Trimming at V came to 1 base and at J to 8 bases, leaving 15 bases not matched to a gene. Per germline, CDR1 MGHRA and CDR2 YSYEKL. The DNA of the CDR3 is TGCGCCAGCAGCCAAGCAACAGGACTAGCGGGGGGGTATAGTGCCCATGAGCAGTTCTTC. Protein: CASSQATGLAGGYSAHEQFF.

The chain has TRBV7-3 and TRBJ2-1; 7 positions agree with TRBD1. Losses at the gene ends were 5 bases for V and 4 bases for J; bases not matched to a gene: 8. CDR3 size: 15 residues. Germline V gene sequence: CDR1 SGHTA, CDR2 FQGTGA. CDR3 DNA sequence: TGTGCCAGCAGCGCCTCACCGGGACAGTACAATGAGCAGTTCTTC. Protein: CASSASPGQYNEQFF.

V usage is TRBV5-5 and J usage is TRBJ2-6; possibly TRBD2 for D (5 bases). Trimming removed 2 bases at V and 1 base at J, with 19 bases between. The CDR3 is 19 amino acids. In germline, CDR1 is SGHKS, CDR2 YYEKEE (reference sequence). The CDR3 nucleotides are TGTGCCAGCAGCTTTGGGAGACTAAATTTTATATCTGGGGCCAACGTCCTGACTTTC. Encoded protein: CASSFGRLNFISGANVLTF.

CDR3 DNA: TGTGCCAGCAGCCCGGGGGGTGATGGCTACACCTTC. As protein: CASSPGGDGYTF. This chain uses TRBV6-6 with TRBJ1-2; tentatively, D is TRBD1 (5 bases). Germline assignment: CDR1 MNHNY and CDR2 SVGAGI (reference sequence). The CDR3 is 12 residues long. Deletions cut 6 bases from V and 6 bases from J, with 11 bases between.

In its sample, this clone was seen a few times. CDR3 DNA sequence: TGCGCCAGCAGCTTCAGGACCCAGTCCCCGAGCTCCTACAATGAGCAGTTCTTC. This sequence encodes CASSFRTQSPSSYNEQFF. This rearrangement joins TRBV5-1 to TRBJ2-1; the D is unclear. The CDR3 sequence is 18 residues long. Germline V gene sequence: CDR1 SGHRS, CDR2 YFSETQ. V lost 2 bases to trimming and J lost 0 bases, with 18 bases between them. Filled out from reference TRBV5-1 and TRBJ2-1, the complete variable domain reads KAGVTQTPRYLIKTRGQQVTLSCSPISGHRSVSWYQQTPGQGLQFLFEYFSETQRNKGNFPGRFSGRQFSNSRSEMNVSTLELGDSALYLCASSFRTQSPSSYNEQFFGPGTRLTVL.

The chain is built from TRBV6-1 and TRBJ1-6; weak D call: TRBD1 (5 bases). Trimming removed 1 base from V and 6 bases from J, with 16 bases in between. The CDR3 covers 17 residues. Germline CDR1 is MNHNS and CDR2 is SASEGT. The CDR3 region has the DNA TGTGCCAGCAGTGAAGGGCGCAGGGATGGGGTTAATTCACCCCTCCACTTT. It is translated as CASSEGRRDGVNSPLHF.

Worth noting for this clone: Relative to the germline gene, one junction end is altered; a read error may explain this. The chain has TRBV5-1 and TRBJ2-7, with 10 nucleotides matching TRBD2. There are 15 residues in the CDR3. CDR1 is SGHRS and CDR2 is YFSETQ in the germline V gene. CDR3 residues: CASTPSGGQRREQYF. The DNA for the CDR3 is TGTGCCAGCACCCCTAGCGGGGGCCAAAGGAGGGAGCAGTACTTC.

This CDR3 reads CASSLTPGGEQYF. The CDR3 DNA follows: TGTGCCAGCAGCTTAACTCCAGGGGGCGAGCAGTACTTC. This chain joins TRBV7-3 and TRBJ2-7; 7 bases line up with TRBD1. V dropped 0 bases and J dropped 6; count of bases not matched to a gene: 2. Germline-derived CDR1 and CDR2 are SGHTA and FQGTGA. The CDR3 runs 13 residues.

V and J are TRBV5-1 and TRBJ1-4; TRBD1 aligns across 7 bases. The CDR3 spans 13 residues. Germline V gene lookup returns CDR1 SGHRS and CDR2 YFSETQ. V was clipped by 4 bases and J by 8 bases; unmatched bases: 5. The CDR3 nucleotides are TGCGCCAGCAGCGTAACAGGGGACGAAAAACTGTTTTTT. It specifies CASSVTGDEKLFF. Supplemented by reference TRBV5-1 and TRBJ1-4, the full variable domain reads KAGVTQTPRYLIKTRGQQVTLSCSPISGHRSVSWYQQTPGQGLQFLFEYFSETQRNKGNFPGRFSGRQFSNSRSEMNVSTLELGDSALYLCASSVTGDEKLFFGSGTQLSVL.

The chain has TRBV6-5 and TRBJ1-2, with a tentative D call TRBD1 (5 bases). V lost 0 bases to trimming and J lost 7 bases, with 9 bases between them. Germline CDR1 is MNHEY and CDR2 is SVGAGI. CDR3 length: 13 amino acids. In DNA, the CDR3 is TGTGCCAGCAGTTACTCGGGGCTGGGTGGCTACACCTTC. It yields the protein CASSYSGLGGYTF.

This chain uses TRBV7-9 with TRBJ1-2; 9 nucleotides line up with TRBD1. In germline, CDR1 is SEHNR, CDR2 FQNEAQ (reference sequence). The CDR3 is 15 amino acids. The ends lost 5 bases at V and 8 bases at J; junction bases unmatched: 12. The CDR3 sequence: CASSPRQGEMDGYTF. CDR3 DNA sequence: TGTGCCAGCAGCCCGAGACAGGGGGAGATGGACGGCTACACCTTC.

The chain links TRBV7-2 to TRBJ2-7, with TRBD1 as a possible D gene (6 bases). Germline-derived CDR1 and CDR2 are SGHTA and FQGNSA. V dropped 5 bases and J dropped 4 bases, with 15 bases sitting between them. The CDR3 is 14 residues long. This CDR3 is CASSPGRGNYEQYF. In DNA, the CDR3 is TGTGCCAGCAGCCCCGGCAGGGGAAATTACGAGCAGTACTTC.

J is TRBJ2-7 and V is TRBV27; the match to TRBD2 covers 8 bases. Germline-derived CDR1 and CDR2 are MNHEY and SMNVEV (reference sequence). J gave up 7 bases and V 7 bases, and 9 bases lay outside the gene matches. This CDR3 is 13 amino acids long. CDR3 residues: CASTRKRGYEQYF. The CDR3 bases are TGTGCCAGCACTAGGAAGCGGGGGTATGAGCAGTACTTC.